These T cell receptor beta chains were read from a single sample in a study of identical twins. MiXCR, applied by TCRdb to the 5' RACE reads, yields one record per CDR3 protein. In the table there are a few hundred thousand distinct CDR3 sequences, around 8.3% of which are singletons. These data were also filed under a second study, of yellow fever vaccine responses in identical twins.

The sequenced sample consisted of CD8+ T cells sorted from blood. These receptors came from a young woman in good health. CDR3s include the opening cysteine and the closing phenylalanine or tryptophan. The D gene is left open where the match is weak. Expanded clones get a size class; other rows say once, few or many, or leave the size out.

>many|TRBJ2-7|TRBV3-1|TRBD2|19
TGTGCCAGCAGCCTGCCCAGTAGGACTAGCGGGGGTAACCCCTACGAGCAGTACTTC
CASSLPSRTSGGNPYEQYF
>.|TRBJ2-3|TRBV9|.|16
TGTGCCAGCAGCGTAGGTTCAGGACTTCTCACAGATACGCAGTATTTT
CASSVGSGLLTDTQYF
>few|TRBJ1-2|TRBV29-1|.|16
TGCAGCGTGGGAAAGACGGCGGACCTAATCCCCTCAAGCTACACCTTC
CSVGKTADLIPSSYTF
>.|TRBJ2-1|TRBV6-2/TRBV6-3|TRBD2|16
TGTGCCAGCAGCCTAAATCTAGCGGATTCCAACAATGAGCAGTTCTTC
CASSLNLADSNNEQFF
>.|TRBJ2-1|TRBV11-1|TRBD1|15
TGTGCCAGCAGCGGCCGGGACAGCTTATACAATGAGCAGTTCTTC
CASSGRDSLYNEQFF
>.|TRBJ2-1|TRBV24-1|.|16
TGTGCCACCAGTGCCTTTGAGAGTAACGAAGACAATGAGCAGTTCTTC
CATSAFESNEDNEQFF
>few|TRBJ2-7|TRBV20-1|TRBD2|14
TGCAGTGCTCCTCCCAGCGGGAAGACCTACGAGCAGTACTTC
CSAPPSGKTYEQYF
>few|TRBJ2-7|TRBV6-5|.|15
TGTGCCAGCAGTTACTCGAGGGTCAGAGGCTACGAGCAGTACTTC
CASSYSRVRGYEQYF
>many|TRBJ2-2|TRBV20-1|.|12
TGCAGTGCGCTGGCCGGGGCCGGGGAGCTGTTTTTT
CSALAGAGELFF
>.|TRBJ2-7|TRBV12-3/TRBV12-4|.|14
TGTGCCAGCAAGGGGGGAGGGTTTCTATACGAGCAGTACTTC
CASKGGGFLYEQYF
>many|TRBJ2-1|TRBV5-1|.|13
TGCGCCAGCAGCTTGACAAACCGGGATGAGCAGTTCTTC
CASSLTNRDEQFF
>many|TRBJ2-7|TRBV5-6|.|11
TGTGCCAGCAGCTTGACCTACGAGCAGTACTTC
CASSLTYEQYF
>many|TRBJ2-7|TRBV4-3|.|18
TGCGCCAGCAGCCAAGATCATGGGAAAGCCTATTTTACCTACGAGCAGTACTTC
CASSQDHGKAYFTYEQYF
>many|TRBJ2-7|TRBV28|.|15
TGTGCCAGCAGTTCCGAACAGGAGACTTCCTACGAGCAGTACTTC
CASSSEQETSYEQYF
>few|TRBJ2-3|TRBV7-6|.|14
TGTGCCAGCAGCCCAGCGGTGGCACCAGATACGCAGTATTTT
CASSPAVAPDTQYF
>few|TRBJ2-1|TRBV7-2|.|16
TGTGCCAGCAGCCGCCCCTCCGGGACTCCCACCAATGAGCAGTTCTTC
CASSRPSGTPTNEQFF
>.|TRBJ1-4|TRBV20-1|.|18
TGCAGTGCTAGAGATCCTTTTCTCACGAGGGGTTTAAGTGAAAAACTGTTTTTT
CSARDPFLTRGLSEKLFF
>few|TRBJ2-1|TRBV9|.|13
TGTGCCAGCAGCGTAGGTTTAGACGTTGAGCAGTTCTTC
CASSVGLDVEQFF
>many|TRBJ2-7|TRBV29-1|TRBD1|12
TGCAGCGTTGAAGACAGGGGGCTGGTGCAGTACTTC
CSVEDRGLVQYF
>few|TRBJ2-3|TRBV5-6|.|16
TGTGCCAGCAGCTTATTCTCGGCAGTCAGCACAGATACGCAGTATTTT
CASSLFSAVSTDTQYF
>many|TRBJ2-1|TRBV6-4|.|13
TGTGCCAGCAGTGACTCGGGCTTCAATGAGCAGTTCTTC
CASSDSGFNEQFF
>few|TRBJ2-3|TRBV6-4|.|14
TGTGCCAGCTCTCCAACGGCAGATGCAGATACGCAGTATTTT
CASSPTADADTQYF
>few|TRBJ2-7|TRBV4-2|TRBD1|13
TGTGCCAGCAGCCAAGACCCCCGACAGGGATCCCGCTTC
CASSQDPRQGSRF